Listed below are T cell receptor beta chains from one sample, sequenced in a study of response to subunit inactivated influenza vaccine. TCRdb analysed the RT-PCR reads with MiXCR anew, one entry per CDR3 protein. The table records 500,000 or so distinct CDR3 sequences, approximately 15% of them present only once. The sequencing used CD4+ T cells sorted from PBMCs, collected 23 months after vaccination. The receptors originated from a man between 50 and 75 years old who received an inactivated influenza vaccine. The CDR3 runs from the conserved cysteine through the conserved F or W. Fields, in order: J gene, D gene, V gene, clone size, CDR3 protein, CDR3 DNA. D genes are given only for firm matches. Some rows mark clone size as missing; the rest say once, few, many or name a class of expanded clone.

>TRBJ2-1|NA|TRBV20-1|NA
CSARVLRGIRSDEQFF
TGCAGTGCTAGAGTCCTACGGGGGATCCGATCCGATGAGCAGTTCTTC
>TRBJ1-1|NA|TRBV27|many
CASKETGLNTEAFF
TGTGCCAGCAAGGAAACAGGATTGAACACTGAAGCTTTCTTT
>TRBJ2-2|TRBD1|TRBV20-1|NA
CSVRPRDRGSTGELFF
TGCAGTGTAAGACCAAGGGACAGGGGTTCGACCGGGGAGCTGTTTTTT
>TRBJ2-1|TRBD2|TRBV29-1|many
CSVKLAGGLDEQFF
TGCAGCGTCAAACTAGCGGGAGGGCTCGATGAGCAGTTCTTC
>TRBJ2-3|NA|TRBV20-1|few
CSATSPLRTDTQYF
TGCAGTGCTACCTCACCCCTTCGCACAGATACGCAGTATTTT
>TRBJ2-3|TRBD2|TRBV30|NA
CAWSPASGGADTQYF
TGTGCCTGGAGCCCCGCTAGCGGGGGGGCAGATACGCAGTATTTT
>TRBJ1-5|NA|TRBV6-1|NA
CASKLGNQPQHF
TGTGCCAGCAAGTTGGGGAATCAGCCCCAGCATTTT
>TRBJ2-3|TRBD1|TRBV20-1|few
CSARENRGRVGTQYF
TGCAGTGCTAGAGAAAACAGGGGTAGGGTTGGTACGCAGTATTTT
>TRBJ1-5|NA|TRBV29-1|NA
CSVAGERDQPQHF
TGCAGCGTTGCCGGGGAACGCGATCAGCCCCAGCATTTT
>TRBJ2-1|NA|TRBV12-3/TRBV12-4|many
CASRLGGGVYNEQFF
TGTGCCAGCAGGTTGGGCGGAGGAGTTTACAATGAGCAGTTCTTC
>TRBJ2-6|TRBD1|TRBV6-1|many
CASRTGGSGANVLTF
TGTGCCAGCAGGACAGGGGGCTCTGGGGCCAACGTCCTGACTTTC
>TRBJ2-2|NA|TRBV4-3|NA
CASSQVGTLNTGELFF
TGCGCCAGCAGCCAAGTCGGGACACTGAACACCGGGGAGCTGTTTTTT
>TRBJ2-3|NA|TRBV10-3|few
CAVSRDPSTDTQYF
TGTGCCGTCTCCCGGGACCCAAGCACAGATACGCAGTATTTT
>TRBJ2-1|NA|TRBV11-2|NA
CASSLPGGRNEQFF
TGTGCCAGCAGCTTACCCGGTGGCCGCAATGAGCAGTTCTTC
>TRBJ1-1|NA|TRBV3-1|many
CASSSGSERVNTEAFF
TGTGCCAGCTCATCGGGGTCTGAGAGGGTGAACACTGAAGCTTTCTTT
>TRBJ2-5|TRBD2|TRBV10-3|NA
CAISEPRTSGRQETQYF
TGTGCCATCAGTGAGCCGCGGACTAGCGGTAGGCAAGAGACCCAGTACTTC
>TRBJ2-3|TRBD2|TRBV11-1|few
CASSLGPSGLVADTQYF
TGTGCCAGCAGCTTAGGGCCTAGCGGGCTGGTGGCAGATACGCAGTATTTT
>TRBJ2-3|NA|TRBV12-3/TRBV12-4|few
CASSRQSLPTDTQYF
TGTGCCAGCAGTAGACAGTCATTGCCCACAGATACGCAGTATTTT
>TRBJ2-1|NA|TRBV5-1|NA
CASSAMGGVPGNEQFF
TGCGCCAGCAGCGCGATGGGCGGGGTACCCGGCAATGAGCAGTTCTTC
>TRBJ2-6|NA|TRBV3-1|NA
CASSQDWGGTSGANVLTF
TGTGCCAGCAGCCAAGATTGGGGGGGCACCTCTGGGGCCAACGTCCTGACTTTC
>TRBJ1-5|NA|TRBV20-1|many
CSAKAVAGQPQHF
TGCAGTGCTAAAGCCGTGGCGGGACAGCCCCAGCATTTT
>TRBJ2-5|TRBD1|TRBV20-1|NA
CSARVGGETQYF
TGCAGTGCTAGAGTAGGGGGCGAGACCCAGTACTTC
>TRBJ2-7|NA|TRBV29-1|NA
CSVGNFGEQYF
TGCAGCGTGGGGAATTTTGGCGAGCAGTACTTC
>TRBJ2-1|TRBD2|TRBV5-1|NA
CASSLSAGGPREQFF
TGCGCCAGCAGCTTATCTGCGGGAGGGCCTAGAGAGCAGTTCTTC
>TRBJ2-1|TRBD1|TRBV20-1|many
CSSRGQGRNEQFF
TGCAGTTCGAGGGGGCAGGGAAGGAATGAGCAGTTCTTC
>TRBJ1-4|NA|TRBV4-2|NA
CASSQDYSEKLFF
TGTGCCAGCAGCCAAGACTACTCCGAAAAACTGTTTTTT
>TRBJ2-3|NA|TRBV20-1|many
CSARESRATDTQYF
TGCAGTGCTAGAGAGAGTAGAGCCACAGATACGCAGTATTTT
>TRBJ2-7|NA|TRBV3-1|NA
CASSQAGREQYF
TGTGCCAGCAGCCAAGCAGGGCGAGAGCAGTACTTC
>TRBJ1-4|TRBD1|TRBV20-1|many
CSATGQGREVNEKLFF
TGCAGTGCTACCGGACAGGGCCGCGAAGTGAATGAAAAACTGTTTTTT
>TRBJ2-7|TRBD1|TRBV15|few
CATSSGGQGNFEQYF
TGTGCCACCAGCAGCGGGGGACAGGGAAATTTCGAGCAGTACTTC
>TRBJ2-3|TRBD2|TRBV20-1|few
CSAKTTSGAPDTQYF
TGCAGTGCTAAAACCACTAGCGGGGCCCCAGATACGCAGTATTTT
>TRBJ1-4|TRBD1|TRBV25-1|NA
CASSEWGQGRLDEKLFF
TGTGCCAGCAGTGAATGGGGACAGGGAAGGTTGGATGAAAAACTGTTTTTT
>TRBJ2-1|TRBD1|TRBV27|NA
CASSSTGTGNNEQFF
TGTGCCAGCAGTTCTACCGGGACAGGGAACAATGAGCAGTTCTTC
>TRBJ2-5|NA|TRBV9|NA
CASSVQGGETQYF
TGTGCCAGCAGCGTACAGGGTGGAGAGACCCAGTACTTC
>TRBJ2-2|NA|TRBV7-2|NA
CASTRTENTGELFF
TGTGCCAGCACCCGGACAGAGAACACCGGGGAGCTGTTTTTT
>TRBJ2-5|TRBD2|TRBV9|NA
CASTSSSGAQETQYF
TGTGCCAGCACCTCATCTAGCGGAGCCCAAGAGACCCAGTACTTC
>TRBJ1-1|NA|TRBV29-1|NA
CSVEPRAANTEAFF
TGCAGCGTTGAACCCAGGGCGGCAAACACTGAAGCTTTCTTT
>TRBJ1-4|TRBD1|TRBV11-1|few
CASAGGANEKLFF
TGTGCCAGCGCAGGGGGCGCGAATGAAAAACTGTTTTTT
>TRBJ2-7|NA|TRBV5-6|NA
CASSLGRDEQYF
TGTGCCAGCAGCTTGGGCCGCGACGAGCAGTACTTC
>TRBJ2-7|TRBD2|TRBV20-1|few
CSGVRRGGLYEQYF
TGCAGTGGGGTTAGACGGGGGGGCTTGTACGAGCAGTACTTC
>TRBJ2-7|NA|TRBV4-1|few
CASSQAPGVAYEQYF
TGCGCCAGCAGCCAAGCTCCCGGGGTAGCTTACGAGCAGTACTTC
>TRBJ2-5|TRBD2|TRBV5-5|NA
CASSGGDQETQYF
TGTGCCAGCAGCGGGGGGGACCAAGAGACCCAGTACTTC